This is a list of T cell receptor beta chains from one sample in a study of post-analysis software for immune sequencing data. TCRdb re-derived calls from the PCR reads in MiXCR, one entry per CDR3 protein. The sample includes around 770,000 distinct CDR3 sequences, roughly 46% of them seen just once. Sequenced sample: blood. Receptor source: a girl under 18 with multiple sclerosis. The CDR3 runs from the conserved cysteine through the conserved F or W.

v_call: TRBV20-1; j_call: TRBJ2-3; cdr3_aa: CSARVPGDTQYF
v_call: TRBV20-1; j_call: TRBJ2-3; cdr3_aa: CSASVAGGPDTQYF
v_call: TRBV29-1; j_call: TRBJ2-6; cdr3_aa: CSVEDGTKSGANVLTF
v_call: TRBV5-7; j_call: TRBJ2-1; cdr3_aa: CASSSLQTSSYNEQFF
v_call: TRBV2; j_call: .; cdr3_aa: CASGLAGTYEQYF
v_call: TRBV27; j_call: TRBJ2-7; cdr3_aa: CASRKMGLASSYEQYF
v_call: TRBV20-1; j_call: TRBJ2-3; cdr3_aa: CSARGFASPSTDTQYF
v_call: TRBV10-3; j_call: TRBJ2-7; cdr3_aa: CAISERRDPYEQYF
v_call: TRBV7-6; j_call: TRBJ2-3; cdr3_aa: CASSLAPDTDTQYF
v_call: TRBV24-1; j_call: TRBJ2-3; cdr3_aa: CATSDLGRPDTQYF
v_call: TRBV11-2; j_call: TRBJ2-7; cdr3_aa: CASSRSGDYEQYF
v_call: TRBV20-1; j_call: TRBJ1-5; cdr3_aa: CSAILWTGGINQPQHF
v_call: TRBV29-1; j_call: TRBJ1-6; cdr3_aa: CSVKMGYNSPLHF
v_call: TRBV24-1; j_call: TRBJ2-1; cdr3_aa: CATSVPSGNEQFF
v_call: TRBV5-6; j_call: TRBJ2-7; cdr3_aa: CASTSGGRQVEQYF
v_call: TRBV7-9; j_call: TRBJ1-1; cdr3_aa: CASSTATDGNTEAFF
v_call: TRBV30; j_call: TRBJ1-2; cdr3_aa: CAWSVPGGGGYTF
v_call: TRBV20-1; j_call: .; cdr3_aa: CSARSGAGNQETQYF
v_call: TRBV3-1; j_call: .; cdr3_aa: CASSQVGLEQYF
v_call: TRBV27; j_call: TRBJ1-2; cdr3_aa: CASSPDGGIRYTF
v_call: TRBV11-1; j_call: .; cdr3_aa: CATSAYDRTYEQYF
v_call: TRBV10-3; j_call: TRBJ2-5; cdr3_aa: CAISESGDNEQYF
v_call: TRBV27; j_call: TRBJ2-5; cdr3_aa: CASSPGTIPRETQYF
v_call: TRBV11-1; j_call: TRBJ2-6; cdr3_aa: CASGFQGIFSGANVLTF
v_call: TRBV12-3/TRBV12-4; j_call: TRBJ1-4; cdr3_aa: CASSLTGGLEKLFF
v_call: TRBV4-3; j_call: TRBJ2-4; cdr3_aa: CASSRTSGKNIQYF
v_call: TRBV27; j_call: TRBJ2-7; cdr3_aa: CASSPLGGWDEQYF
v_call: TRBV4-3; j_call: TRBJ2-3; cdr3_aa: CASSQDIAGGTNTQYF
v_call: TRBV7-9; j_call: TRBJ2-1; cdr3_aa: CASSLPQPNNEQFF
v_call: TRBV24-1; j_call: TRBJ2-1; cdr3_aa: CATSGGQSLYNEQFF
v_call: TRBV14; j_call: TRBJ1-2; cdr3_aa: CASSQAGQGSAYTF
v_call: TRBV30; j_call: TRBJ1-5; cdr3_aa: CATLTPVATNSNQPQHF
v_call: TRBV20-1; j_call: TRBJ2-1; cdr3_aa: CSASWRGWAYNEQFF
v_call: TRBV7-3; j_call: TRBJ2-5; cdr3_aa: CASSLTSGETQYF
v_call: TRBV6-2/TRBV6-3; j_call: TRBJ2-5; cdr3_aa: CASSSLAGDQETQYF
v_call: TRBV6-5; j_call: TRBJ2-7; cdr3_aa: CASGQGAAYEQYF
v_call: TRBV12-3/TRBV12-4; j_call: TRBJ2-1; cdr3_aa: CASSFRTSGKGNEQFF
v_call: TRBV12-3/TRBV12-4; j_call: TRBJ1-5; cdr3_aa: CASSNGGQPQHF
v_call: TRBV29-1; j_call: TRBJ1-1; cdr3_aa: CTGEAGTEAFF
v_call: TRBV25-1; j_call: TRBJ2-4; cdr3_aa: CASSQSSEMRNIQYF
v_call: TRBV27; j_call: TRBJ2-1; cdr3_aa: CASSSLAGLDHEQFF
v_call: TRBV3-1; j_call: TRBJ2-1; cdr3_aa: CASSQAGGRSHEQFF
v_call: TRBV6-1; j_call: TRBJ1-1; cdr3_aa: CASKDRVNTEAFF
v_call: TRBV11-1; j_call: TRBJ2-2; cdr3_aa: CASSLSHRAGELFF
v_call: TRBV13; j_call: TRBJ2-1; cdr3_aa: CVSSKSCRRDSSYNEQFF
v_call: TRBV12-3/TRBV12-4; j_call: TRBJ2-5; cdr3_aa: CASRQLAGQGTQYF
v_call: TRBV20-1; j_call: TRBJ2-6; cdr3_aa: CSARVSGRSLGANVLTF
v_call: TRBV7-8; j_call: TRBJ2-1; cdr3_aa: CASGLAGGLRDEQFF
v_call: TRBV24-1; j_call: TRBJ1-5; cdr3_aa: CATSDRTGGNQPQHF
v_call: TRBV28; j_call: TRBJ2-3; cdr3_aa: CASSPSLLWPDTQYF
v_call: TRBV23-1; j_call: TRBJ2-2; cdr3_aa: CASSQSYPGAVDTGELFF
v_call: TRBV5-6; j_call: TRBJ2-2; cdr3_aa: CASSYGTGTGELFF
v_call: TRBV3-1; j_call: TRBJ2-1; cdr3_aa: CASSQDATADEQFF
v_call: TRBV9; j_call: TRBJ2-2; cdr3_aa: CASSQLAAGELFF